Shown below are 27 T cell receptor beta chains from a single sample sequenced in a study of T cells in Graves' hyperthyroidism and ophthalmopathy. The TCR beta CDR3 regions underwent amplification using RNA transcripts as the source. Initially, a first-round RT-PCR of the TCR CDR3 employed the HTBI primer set. TCRdb ran MiXCR on the multiplex PCR reads and lists one entry per CDR3 protein. The sample has 660,000 or so distinct CDR3 sequences, 20% seen once; the top ten hold more than 30%. The material sequenced was blood. The receptor set was obtained from a young man with Graves' ophthalmopathy.

This clonotype was observed many times. The V call is TRBV11-2, the J call TRBJ2-7, with TRBD2 identical over 14 bases. CDR3 length: 15 residues. Unmatched junction bases numbered 7, after V lost 6 bases and J lost 6 bases. The V gene's germline CDR1 is SGHAT and CDR2 FQNNGV. CDR3 sequence: CASRNSGTSGSEQYF. In DNA, the CDR3 is TGTGCCAGCAGAAATTCCGGGACTAGCGGGAGCGAGCAGTACTTC.

This clonotype was detected only a few times. Here the CDR3 DNA reads TGCAGCGTTGCCTCGGGACAGGGGGCCTACGAGCAGTACTTC. Protein product: CSVASGQGAYEQYF. V and J are TRBV29-1 and TRBJ2-7, with 11 bases that match TRBD1. Trimming cost V 4 bases and J 2 bases; bases outside gene matches: 4. Germline V gene data show CDR1 as SQVTM and CDR2 as ANQGSEA. The CDR3 extends over 14 amino acids.

This clonotype has more than one count but fewer than ten. The CDR3 DNA sequence: TGTGCCAGCAGCTTAGGCAGGGACAGAATAGCCAAAAACATTCAGTACTTC. Translation gives CASSLGRDRIAKNIQYF. The chain is built from TRBV11-2 and TRBJ2-4; 7 nucleotides line up with TRBD1. The CDR3 is 17 amino acids. V gave up 1 base and J gave up 0 bases; unmatched junction bases: 6. In germline, CDR1 is SGHAT, CDR2 FQNNGV.

This clonotype turned up a few times. V and J are TRBV6-1 and TRBJ2-7; 7 nucleotides align to TRBD1. This CDR3 is built from 14 residues. The germline CDR1 and CDR2 sequences are MNHNS and SASEGT. With 6 bases clipped from V and 8 bases from J, the junction kept 13 bases outside the gene matches. CDR3 loop: CASRSDRVQGQQYF. CDR3 sequence (DNA): TGTGCCAGCAGATCCGACAGGGTGCAGGGCCAGCAGTACTTC.

This clonotype was counted only a few times. In DNA form, the CDR3 reads TGCGCCAGCAGCCAAGCCGGGGGGGACCAAGAGACCCAGTACTTC. It yields the protein CASSQAGGDQETQYF. The J gene is TRBJ2-5, the V gene TRBV4-1; 8 positions agree with TRBD2. CDR3 length equals 15 residues. Germline V gives CDR1 MGHRA, CDR2 YSYEKL. V lost 1 base to trimming and J lost 0 bases; unmatched junction nucleotides: 1.

The gene calls are TRBV27 and TRBJ2-5, with a tentative D call TRBD2 (5 bases). With 5 bases removed from V and 0 bases from J, the gap between germline ends came to 22 bases. The length of the CDR3 is 18 residues. Per the germline V gene, CDR1 is MNHEY and CDR2 is SMNVEV (reference sequence). CDR3 DNA: TGTGCCAGCAGTCCCCAGTTTGAGCGGTTAACTAACCAAGAGACCCAGTACTTC. This gives the protein CASSPQFERLTNQETQYF.

The chain is built from TRBV7-2 and TRBJ2-7; D is unresolved. The CDR3 contains 17 residues. Germline values: CDR1 SGHTA, CDR2 FQGNSA. V dropped 3 bases and J dropped 6 bases, with 24 bases sitting between them. The CDR3 region is CASSFRFDAFSHREQYF. In DNA, the CDR3 is TGTGCCAGCAGCTTCCGCTTCGACGCCTTTTCCCACCGCGAGCAGTACTTC.

The genes are TRBV7-2 and TRBJ2-7, with 7 bases that match TRBD2. Germline CDR1 reads SGHTA; CDR2 reads FQGNSA. V lost 4 bases, J lost 1 base, and 4 bases stayed unmatched. The CDR3 is made up of 14 amino acids. CDR3 coding DNA: TGTGCCAGCAGCTCGTGGGGAGGGTCCTACGAGCAGTACTTC. Encoded protein: CASSSWGGSYEQYF.

This chain uses TRBV6-2 or TRBV6-3 with TRBJ2-7; D not certain. V lost 6 bases, J lost 0 bases, and 9 bases lay in between. CDR1 and CDR2 from the germline V gene are MNHEY and SVGEGT. CDR3 length: 13 amino acids. The CDR3: CASRRPSSYEQYF. The CDR3 DNA follows: TGTGCCAGCAGACGACCATCCTCCTACGAGCAGTACTTC.

This clonotype has ten or more counts. Written as DNA, the CDR3 is TGTGCCAGCAGCTTAACAGCGGGAGCGAAGGATACGCAGTATTTT. This sequence encodes CASSLTAGAKDTQYF. The chain is built from TRBV7-3 and TRBJ2-3, with 8 nucleotides matching TRBD2. The trim removed 0 bases at V and 6 bases at J, leaving 5 bases unmatched. CDR3 length: 15 residues. Germline V gives CDR1 SGHTA, CDR2 FQGTGA.

In its sample, this clonotype was seen many times. The chain uses TRBV6-2 or TRBV6-3 and TRBJ2-1; 12 bases are shared with TRBD2. The CDR3 length is 16 residues. Per the germline V gene, CDR1 is MNHEY and CDR2 is SVGEGT. V gave up 5 bases and J gave up 3 bases; unmatched junction bases: 5. The CDR3 loop is CASSTGTSGFYNEQFF. In DNA, the CDR3 is TGTGCCAGCAGTACAGGGACTAGCGGGTTCTACAATGAGCAGTTCTTC.

This clonotype was detected a few times. The V and J genes are TRBV6-1 and TRBJ1-1; 9 bases line up with TRBD1. Germline CDR1 and CDR2: MNHNS and SASEGT. V dropped 3 bases and J dropped 1; count of bases not matched to a gene: 3. The CDR3 consists of 15 residues. The DNA for the CDR3 is TGTGCCAGCAGTGACAACAGGGGGCAGAACACTGAAGCTTTCTTT. It encodes CASSDNRGQNTEAFF.

The rearrangement joins TRBV20-1 to TRBJ1-2; TRBD1 aligns across 10 bases. The CDR3 sequence is 15 residues long. CDR1 DFQATT and CDR2 SNEGSKA come from the germline V gene (reference sequence). Trimming cost V 0 bases and J 5 bases; bases outside gene matches: 6. In DNA, the CDR3 is TGCAGTGCTAGAGACCAGGGACAGGGGCTTTATGGCTACACCTTC. Residues: CSARDQGQGLYGYTF.

The table lists this clonotype with a few counts. The chain recombines TRBV6-1 with TRBJ1-3; D unclear. There are 15 residues in the CDR3. The germline V and J ends were trimmed by 1 base and 4 bases, with 11 bases remaining between them. The germline CDR1 and CDR2 sequences are MNHNS and SASEGT. DNA of the CDR3: TGTGCCAGCAGTGAAGTAGGACGGCCAGGAAACACCATATATTTT. Residues: CASSEVGRPGNTIYF.

The J gene is TRBJ1-1, the V gene TRBV5-8; D call uncertain. V was shortened by 5 bases and J by 1 base, with 9 bases between the two germline ends. From germline, CDR1 is SGHTS and CDR2 YDEGEE. CDR3 size: 13 residues. CDR3 residues: CASSKRQNTEAFF. CDR3 DNA: TGTGCCAGCAGTAAGAGGCAGAACACTGAAGCTTTCTTT.

In this sample, this clonotype turned up many times. CDR3 sequence: CASSLSGRWNTEAFF. The CDR3 region has the DNA TGTGCCAGCAGCTTAAGTGGACGCTGGAACACTGAAGCTTTCTTT. This chain joins TRBV11-2 and TRBJ1-1; the D is unclear. Germline-derived CDR1 and CDR2 are SGHAT and FQNNGV. The CDR3 is 15 residues long. The V end lost 2 bases, the J end lost 1 base, and 11 bases lay between the germline ends.

This clonotype showed up many times. The chain employs TRBV5-1 and TRBJ1-2; 7 bases fit TRBD1. Unmatched junction bases numbered 5, after V lost 3 bases and J lost 0 bases. The germline CDR1 and CDR2 sequences are SGHRS and YFSETQ. The CDR3 length is 15 residues. Here the CDR3 reads CASSSAQGTNYGYTF. CDR3 coding DNA: TGCGCCAGCAGCTCGGCACAGGGGACTAACTATGGCTACACCTTC.

There are a few counts of this clonotype. The V and J genes are TRBV29-1 and TRBJ2-3, with 8 bases lining up with TRBD2. This CDR3 has 15 amino acids. Germline CDR1 is SQVTM and CDR2 is ANQGSEA. With V trimmed by 4 bases and J by 1 base, 7 bases remained unmatched. The DNA of the CDR3 is TGCAGCGTTGGATCTGGTAGCGGGGGCACAGATACGCAGTATTTT. This encodes CSVGSGSGGTDTQYF.

This clonotype has ten or more counts. The chain couples TRBV28 to TRBJ2-3; no clear D gene. Germline CDR1 and CDR2: MDHEN and SYDVKM. The CDR3 runs to 11 residues. Deletions cut 5 bases from V and 1 base from J, with 1 base between. This CDR3 reads CASSRTDTQYF. Here the CDR3 DNA reads TGTGCCAGCAGTCGCACAGATACGCAGTATTTT.

This chain joins TRBV12-3 or TRBV12-4 and TRBJ2-7; 7 bases agree with TRBD2. V was clipped by 0 bases and J by 2 bases; unmatched bases: 4. This CDR3 is 15 amino acids long. CDR3 bases: TGTGCCAGCAGTTTAGCGCCTAGCGGCACCTACGAGCAGTACTTC. Protein sequence: CASSLAPSGTYEQYF.

This clonotype came up many times. The DNA for the CDR3 is TGTGCCAGCAGTTTTGGGAGTAGCAATCAGCCCCAGCATTTT. It specifies CASSFGSSNQPQHF. The chain joins TRBV28 to TRBJ1-5; D is ambiguous. This CDR3 spans 14 amino acids. CDR1 MDHEN and CDR2 SYDVKM come from the germline V gene. Trimming removed 3 bases from V and 0 bases from J, with 6 bases in between.

This clonotype has more than one count but fewer than ten. J is TRBJ1-2 and V is TRBV9, with D possibly being TRBD1 (6 bases). Per the germline V gene, CDR1 is SGDLS and CDR2 is YYNGEE. V was shortened by 4 bases and J by 8 bases, with 24 bases between the two germline ends. The CDR3 runs to 16 residues. This CDR3 is CASSLRRDTYEGGYTF. Here the CDR3 DNA reads TGTGCCAGCAGCTTACGCCGGGACACCTACGAGGGAGGCTACACCTTC.

The chain couples TRBV19 to TRBJ2-2, with D tentatively TRBD2 (7 bases). V was trimmed by 8 bases and J by 6 bases, leaving 19 bases between them. CDR1 is LNHDA, CDR2 SQIVND, per germline (reference sequence). CDR3 length: 15 amino acids. The CDR3 region has the DNA TGTGCCAGTCCCTACGGGGGGCGCGGAGCCGGGGAGCTGTTTTTT. Its protein is CASPYGGRGAGELFF.

This clonotype was seen a handful of times. The chain is built from TRBV29-1 and TRBJ2-3, with TRBD2 identical over 8 bases. The CDR3 is 13 residues long. Losses at the gene ends were 5 bases for V and 5 bases for J; bases not matched to a gene: 6. Per the germline V gene, CDR1 is SQVTM and CDR2 is ANQGSEA. The CDR3 region is CSVSGRVKDTQYF. Written as DNA, the CDR3 is TGCAGCGTTAGCGGGAGAGTTAAAGATACGCAGTATTTT.

This clonotype was detected only a few times. V is TRBV27 and J is TRBJ2-5, with 9 bases matching TRBD1. The CDR3 is 17 residues long. Germline assignment: CDR1 MNHEY and CDR2 SMNVEV (reference sequence). V shed 4 bases, J shed 5 bases, and the junction held 14 bases outside the gene matches. CDR3 nucleotide sequence: TGTGCCAGCAGTTCCACCCGTGGGACAGGGTCGAGTGAGACCCAGTACTTC. This translates into CASSSTRGTGSSETQYF.

In this sample, this clonotype turned up many times. The chain combines TRBV2 with TRBJ2-4; 12 nucleotides line up with TRBD2. This CDR3 contains 16 residues. Per the germline V gene, CDR1 is SNHLY and CDR2 is FYNNEI. Germline trimming cut 3 bases from V and 7 bases from J; bases unmatched to any gene: 7. The CDR3 nucleotides are TGTGCCAGCAGTGAGCCTAGCGGGAGGGCCACCAACATTCAGTACTTC. This encodes CASSEPSGRATNIQYF.

Ten or more counts support this clonotype. As DNA, the CDR3 is TGTGCCAGCAGTTTAGCCCCCCGCGGGAACACTGAAGCTTTCTTT. Protein sequence: CASSLAPRGNTEAFF. V and J are TRBV12-3 or TRBV12-4 and TRBJ1-1, with D hard to call. The V and J ends lost 0 bases and 1 base respectively, with 9 bases between them. The CDR3 has 15 residues.